The clone carrying this T cell receptor (beta chain) was seen more than once but under ten times. This sample was taken from a study of blood T cell repertoires in COVID-19. Study in general: Samples representing acute and convalescent COVID-19 were sourced from the United States, Italy and Spain.

V was clipped by 2 bases and J by 1 base, with 15 bases between them. The CDR3 covers 16 residues. Germline V gene data show CDR1 as SGHVS and CDR2 as FQNEAQ. Per the study methods: Amplification with reference gene primers provided the estimates of nucleated cell counts. Only in-frame clones appear in the TCRdb table, and some are missing; sequencing was by immunoSEQ multiplex PCR. The DNA was the basis for D and trimming; V, J and clone size are from that table. The table shows about 45,000 clones, with 65% to 85% occurring only once. The receptor was derived from a man aged 80 or over in a cohort sampled during active COVID-19. Sequenced: peripheral blood. The V call is TRBV7-8, the J call TRBJ2-7, with D tentatively TRBD2 (5 bases). The CDR3 protein is CASSLKGEGVSYEQYF. In DNA, the CDR3 is TGTGCCAGCAGCTTAAAGGGAGAAGGTGTATCCTACGAGCAGTACTTC.